The 32 T cell receptor beta chains below all came from one sample that was sequenced in a study of cytomegalovirus exposure and HLA in healthy donors. The PCR ran on 60 Vbeta and 13 Jbeta primers. TCRdb's copy holds only in-frame clones and misses some; the assay was immunoSEQ multiplex PCR. The sample has 100,000 to 150,000 clones, 80% to 90% seen once; the top ten hold less than 3%. The sample comprised PBMCs. The receptors stem from a man over 45 in good health and CMV-seronegative.

The chain couples TRBV2 to TRBJ2-3; 8 bases match TRBD2. The CDR3 covers 17 residues. The junction had 20 bases not matched to a gene; V was cut back by 10 bases and J by 5 bases. Germline CDR1 and CDR2: SNHLY and FYNNEI. The CDR3 nucleotides are TGTGCCATCCAAGGGGCGAATAGCGGGGTCGCTGGAGATACGCAGTATTTT. It translates to CAIQGANSGVAGDTQYF.

V gene TRBV6-6 combines with J gene TRBJ1-3; possibly TRBD1 for D (5 bases). Trimming shortened V by 6 bases and J by 1 base, and 10 bases separated the two germline ends. The CDR3 runs to 14 residues. The germline gives CDR1 MNHNY, CDR2 SVGAGI (reference sequence). CDR3 loop: CASSPGGSGNTIYF. CDR3 in DNA: TGTGCCAGCAGCCCGGGGGGATCTGGAAACACCATATATTTT.

CDR3 residues: CASSGFRGDSPLHF. For the CDR3, the DNA is TGTGCCAGCAGTGGTTTCCGTGGAGATTCACCCCTCCACTTT. The J gene is TRBJ1-6, the V gene TRBV6-4; D remains unclear. The CDR3 loop spans 14 amino acids. The germline CDR1 and CDR2 sequences are MRHNA and SNTAGT. The V gene lost 4 bases and the J gene lost 8 bases, with 12 bases spanning the gap.

CDR3 nucleotides: TGTGCCTGGAGTGTACTCGTATTCCCCGCTGAAAAACTGTTTTTT. Protein: CAWSVLVFPAEKLFF. This rearrangement joins TRBV30 to TRBJ1-4; D not resolved. The CDR3 contains 15 residues. Trimming stripped 0 bases from V and 7 bases from J, with 15 bases between. CDR1 is GTSNPN and CDR2 is SVGIG in the germline V gene (reference sequence).

The chain combines TRBV5-6 with TRBJ2-5; TRBD2 aligns across 9 bases. Germline values: CDR1 SGHDT, CDR2 YYEEEE. J was trimmed by 1 base and V by 6 bases; bases with no gene match: 10. The CDR3 sequence is 16 residues long. In DNA form, the CDR3 reads TGTGCCAGCATTTCAGCGGGGCGGGGGGGCCAAGAGACCCAGTACTTC. Translation gives CASISAGRGGQETQYF.

The gene calls are TRBV7-2 and TRBJ1-3; TRBD1 matches at 7 bases. Germline assignment: CDR1 SGHTA and CDR2 FQGNSA. Unmatched junction bases numbered 5, after V lost 8 bases and J lost 4 bases. The CDR3 covers 13 residues. The CDR3 is CASQTTGGNTIYF. CDR3 bases: TGTGCCAGCCAAACGACAGGGGGAAACACCATATATTTT.

The chain links TRBV15 to TRBJ1-1; 11 nucleotides line up with TRBD1. Germline lookup yields CDR1 LNHNV and CDR2 YYDKDF (reference sequence). This CDR3 comprises 14 residues. The J segment lost 7 bases and the V segment lost 5 bases, leaving 6 bases of the junction unmatched. The CDR3 reads CATSEGQGAGEAFF. CDR3 coding DNA: TGTGCCACCAGCGAAGGACAGGGGGCTGGTGAAGCTTTCTTT.

J is TRBJ2-3 and V is TRBV5-1; a possible D gene is TRBD2 (6 bases). CDR1 is SGHRS, CDR2 YFSETQ, per germline. This CDR3 contains 16 residues. Trimming took 4 bases from V and 1 from J, leaving 16 bases between them. Here the CDR3 reads CASSILATQGTDTQYF. CDR3 sequence (DNA): TGCGCCAGCAGCATCCTAGCGACGCAAGGCACAGATACGCAGTATTTT.

CDR3 residues: CAWAFGTGRGYTF. CDR3 bases: TGTGCCTGGGCCTTCGGGACAGGGAGAGGCTACACCTTC. The V call is TRBV30, the J call TRBJ1-2, with 9 bases fitting TRBD1. The CDR3 totals 13 residues. J was trimmed by 8 bases and V by 5 bases; bases with no gene match: 9. Germline V gene data show CDR1 as GTSNPN and CDR2 as SVGIG (reference sequence).

The chain joins TRBV11-1 to TRBJ2-7, with 7 positions matching TRBD1. This CDR3 spans 11 amino acids. CDR1 SGHAT and CDR2 FQDESV come from the germline V gene (reference sequence). The J segment lost 11 bases and the V segment lost 5 bases, leaving 6 bases of the junction unmatched. In DNA form, the CDR3 reads TGTGCCAGCAGCGAGGGGACAGAGAAGTACTTC. Translating it yields CASSEGTEKYF.

The chain recombines TRBV5-1 with TRBJ1-1, with D possibly matching TRBD1 (6 bases). Trimming took off 2 bases at V and 5 bases at J, with 13 bases between the two ends. CDR3 length: 14 amino acids. Germline CDR1 SGHRS, CDR2 YFSETQ. The CDR3 sequence is CASSFAGALTEAFF. The CDR3 DNA reads as TGCGCCAGCAGCTTCGCGGGGGCGTTAACTGAAGCTTTCTTT.

The chain employs TRBV18 and TRBJ2-1; D uncertain. The V gene's germline CDR1 is KGHSH and CDR2 LQKENI. The CDR3 contains 12 residues. The V end was cut by 4 bases, the J end by 3 bases, with 4 bases between. CDR3 amino acids: CASSQSYNEQFF. The CDR3 coding sequence is TGTGCCAGCTCACAGAGCTACAATGAGCAGTTCTTC. The variable domain in full, completed from reference TRBV18 and TRBJ2-1, reads NAGVMQNPRHLVRRRGQEARLRCSPMKGHSHVYWYRQLPEEGLKFMVYLQKENIIDESGMPKERFSAEFPKEGPSILRIQQVVRGDSAAYFCASSQSYNEQFFGPGTRLTVL.

A remark on this clone: An end of the junction does not agree with germline; a read error may underlie this. The chain joins TRBV4-1 to TRBJ1-5; 7 bases are shared with TRBD1. The CDR3 consists of 15 residues. The germline V gene encodes CDR1 MGHRA and CDR2 YSYEKL. The CDR3 loop reads CASSQEGQAPGPQHF. CDR3 DNA sequence: TGTGCCAGCAGCCAAGAAGGACAGGCGCCTGGGCCCCAGCATTTT.

The gene calls are TRBV5-4 and TRBJ2-2; 7 positions match TRBD2. The CDR3 has 14 amino acids. CDR1 and CDR2 from the germline V gene are SGHNT and YYREEE (reference sequence). V lost 7 bases to trimming and J lost 5 bases; unmatched junction nucleotides: 8. As DNA, the CDR3 is TGTGCCAGCGGGGGAGCGGGGAGGACCGGGGAGCTGTTTTTT. It codes for CASGGAGRTGELFF. The full variable domain, completed using reference TRBV5-4 and TRBJ2-2, is ETGVTQSPTHLIKTRGQQVTLRCSSQSGHNTVSWYQQALGQGPQFIFQYYREEENGRGNFPPRFSGLQFPNYSSELNVNALELDDSALYLCASGGAGRTGELFFGEGSRLTVL.

There are a few counts of this clone. The genes are TRBV7-6 and TRBJ1-2; a possible D gene is TRBD1 (6 bases). Germline lookup yields CDR1 SGHVS and CDR2 FNYEAQ. The CDR3 extends over 13 amino acids. V was trimmed by 4 bases and J by 8 bases, leaving 14 bases between them. The CDR3 bases are TGTGCCAGCAGCTCAACAGGGACGGGGGGCTACACCTTC. This sequence encodes CASSSTGTGGYTF.

The V and J genes are TRBV6-5 and TRBJ1-5; TRBD1 aligns across 8 bases. Germline trimming cut 5 bases from V and 0 bases from J; bases unmatched to any gene: 0. CDR1 and CDR2 from the germline V gene are MNHEY and SVGAGI. The length of the CDR3 is 14 residues. The CDR3 DNA is TGTGCCAGCAGTGACAGGGGTAGCAATCAGCCCCAGCATTTT. Its protein product is CASSDRGSNQPQHF.

V usage is TRBV18 and J usage is TRBJ2-5; D is perhaps TRBD2 (6 bases). The CDR3 runs 13 residues. V lost 5 bases to trimming and J lost 5 bases, with 12 bases between them. The germline gives CDR1 KGHSH, CDR2 LQKENI. The CDR3 reads CASSSGGRETQYF. CDR3 DNA: TGTGCCAGCTCATCCGGAGGGAGGGAGACCCAGTACTTC.

The CDR3 DNA reads TGTGCCAGCTCTAAGATCCCTAACTATGGCTACACCTTC. Amino acid sequence: CASSKIPNYGYTF. V gene TRBV6-5 combines with J gene TRBJ1-2; D gene ambiguous. The V and J ends lost 8 bases and 0 bases respectively, with 10 bases between them. This CDR3 has 13 amino acids. Germline lookup yields CDR1 MNHEY and CDR2 SVGAGI.

The chain recombines TRBV14 with TRBJ1-6; 8 nucleotides line up with TRBD1. Germline CDR1 reads SGHDN; CDR2 reads FVKESK. J was trimmed by 9 bases and V by 1 base; bases with no gene match: 8. The CDR3 extends over 16 amino acids. The CDR3 bases are TGTGCCAGCAGCCAAGGCGCGATTCAGGGGGCTTCACCCCTCCACTTT. This sequence encodes CASSQGAIQGASPLHF.

The V and J genes are TRBV11-2 and TRBJ2-6, with D hard to call. This CDR3 is 16 amino acids long. Germline V gene data show CDR1 as SGHAT and CDR2 as FQNNGV. V was cut by 6 bases and J by 2 bases, with 14 bases left in between. The CDR3 coding sequence is TGTGCCAGCAGATCGCCAGGAATACCTGGGGCCAACGTCCTGACTTTC. It yields the protein CASRSPGIPGANVLTF.

CDR3 in DNA: TGTGCCAGCAGTCCCTCCACGAGTAGCGAGCAGTACTTC. Protein: CASSPSTSSEQYF. J is TRBJ2-7 and V is TRBV6-5; D is ambiguous. Per the germline V gene, CDR1 is MNHEY and CDR2 is SVGAGI. The CDR3 covers 13 residues. Deletions cut 5 bases from V and 6 bases from J, with 14 bases between.

The rearrangement links TRBV9 to TRBJ2-1; 11 bases fit TRBD1. Trimming removed 2 bases from V and 7 bases from J; junction bases left unmatched: 2. This CDR3 has 14 amino acids. Germline-derived CDR1 and CDR2 are SGDLS and YYNGEE. The CDR3 nucleotides read TGTGCCAGCAGCGTCGGGACAGGGGGGAATGAGCAGTTCTTC. It specifies CASSVGTGGNEQFF.

This chain connects TRBV9 to TRBJ1-6; D remains unclear. Germline CDR1 SGDLS, CDR2 YYNGEE. The CDR3 spans 16 residues. The ends were cut back, 4 bases at V and 1 base at J, with 12 bases in the middle. The CDR3 DNA sequence: TGTGCCAGCAGCCCCGGGGTCGGATCCTATAATTCACCCCTCCACTTT. Protein sequence: CASSPGVGSYNSPLHF.

The genes are TRBV6-1 and TRBJ2-1; 7 bases match TRBD2. Germline V lookup: CDR1 MNHNS, CDR2 SASEGT. The CDR3 consists of 14 residues. The DNA for the CDR3 is TGTGCGACCAGAGTGGGCGGGGGTAGCAATGAGCAGTTCTTC. It is translated as CATRVGGGSNEQFF.

The J gene is TRBJ2-7, the V gene TRBV6-5; 8 bases align to TRBD1. CDR1 is MNHEY and CDR2 is SVGAGI in the germline V gene. The CDR3 spans 14 residues. V lost 6 bases, J lost 6 bases, and 10 bases stayed unmatched. CDR3 coding DNA: TGTGCCAGCAGGGCACAGGGGGTCGGTGGCGAGCAGTACTTC. As protein: CASRAQGVGGEQYF.

This chain joins TRBV4-1 and TRBJ1-6, with D perhaps matching TRBD1 (6 bases). The CDR3 spans 16 residues. Germline CDR1 reads MGHRA; CDR2 reads YSYEKL. V shed 4 bases and J shed 8 bases, with 18 bases lying between them. CDR3 nucleotides: TGCGCCAGCAGCCTCTCCTCACAGGGAGAGTATTCACCCCTCCACTTT. Amino acid sequence: CASSLSSQGEYSPLHF.

This clone was seen more than once but under ten times. The rearrangement uses TRBV4-1 and TRBJ2-2, with 8 bases aligning to TRBD1. The J call is in doubt because the DNA end fits TRBJ1-3 better. The CDR3 runs to 15 residues. Germline CDR1 and CDR2: MGHRA and YSYEKL. CDR3 protein: CASSYSDRAGNTIYF. CDR3 bases: TGCGCCAGCAGCTACTCGGACAGGGCTGGAAACACCATATATTTT.

This chain joins TRBV5-1 and TRBJ2-5, with D perhaps matching TRBD1 (5 bases). V gave up 4 bases and J gave up 4 bases, with 23 bases separating them. Germline V gene data show CDR1 as SGHRS and CDR2 as YFSETQ. This CDR3 is built from 17 residues. CDR3 DNA: TGCGCCAGCAGCCTCCAGGGTTACTTCGGAATGGGAGAGACCCAGTACTTC. The encoded protein is CASSLQGYFGMGETQYF. Full variable domain (outside the CDR3, taken from reference TRBV5-1 and TRBJ2-5): KAGVTQTPRYLIKTRGQQVTLSCSPISGHRSVSWYQQTPGQGLQFLFEYFSETQRNKGNFPGRFSGRQFSNSRSEMNVSTLELGDSALYLCASSLQGYFGMGETQYFGPGTRLLVL.

The count of this clone is one. The chain carries TRBV6-1 and TRBJ2-5; tentatively, D is TRBD1 (5 bases). This CDR3 comprises 15 residues. The germline V and J ends were trimmed by 0 bases and 2 bases, with 10 bases remaining between them. CDR1 is MNHNS and CDR2 is SASEGT in the germline V gene. The CDR3 DNA reads TGTGCCAGCAGTGAAGCTGGAAGGGGACAAGAGACCCAGTACTTC. Translated: CASSEAGRGQETQYF.

The sample holds one count of this clone. The genes are TRBV12-5 and TRBJ1-4, with 9 bases fitting TRBD1. Germline loops: CDR1 LGHNT, CDR2 FRNRAP. V shed 5 bases and J 7 bases; nucleotides not matched to a gene: 2. The CDR3 totals 13 residues. As DNA, the CDR3 is TGTGCTAGTGGTAACAGGGGGCCTGAAAAACTGTTTTTT. The encoded protein is CASGNRGPEKLFF.

The chain uses TRBV2 and TRBJ1-1, with D possibly TRBD1 on 6 matching bases. The CDR3 runs to 13 residues. Trimming shortened V by 7 bases and J by 3 bases, and 12 bases separated the two germline ends. Per germline, CDR1 SNHLY and CDR2 FYNNEI. CDR3 loop: CASTGQSYTEAFF. As DNA, the CDR3 is TGTGCCAGCACCGGACAGAGCTACACTGAAGCTTTCTTT.

This clone was detected only a few times. V usage is TRBV5-4 and J usage is TRBJ1-4; a possible D gene is TRBD1 (6 bases). Germline CDR1 and CDR2: SGHNT and YYREEE (reference sequence). This CDR3 region has 16 residues. Trimming took off 1 base at V and 8 bases at J, with 18 bases between the two ends. The CDR3 bases are TGTGCCAGCAGCTTGCTGGGGGGCGCGGGGGGAGAAAAACTGTTTTTT. It specifies CASSLLGGAGGEKLFF.